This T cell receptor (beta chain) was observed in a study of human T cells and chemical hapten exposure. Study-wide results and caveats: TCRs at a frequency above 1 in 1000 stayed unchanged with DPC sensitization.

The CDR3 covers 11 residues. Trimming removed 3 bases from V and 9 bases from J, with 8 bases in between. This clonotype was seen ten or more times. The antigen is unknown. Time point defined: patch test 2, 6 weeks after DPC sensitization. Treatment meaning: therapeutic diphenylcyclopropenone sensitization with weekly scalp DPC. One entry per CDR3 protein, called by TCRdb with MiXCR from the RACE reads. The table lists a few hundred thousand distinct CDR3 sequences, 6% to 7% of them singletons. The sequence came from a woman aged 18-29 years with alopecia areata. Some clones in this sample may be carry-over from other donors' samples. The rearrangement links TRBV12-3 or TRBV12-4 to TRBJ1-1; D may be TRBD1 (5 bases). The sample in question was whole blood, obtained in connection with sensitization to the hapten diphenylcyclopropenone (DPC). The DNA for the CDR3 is TGTGCCAGCAGTTTTGCAGGGCAAGCTTTCTTT. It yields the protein CASSFAGQAFF.